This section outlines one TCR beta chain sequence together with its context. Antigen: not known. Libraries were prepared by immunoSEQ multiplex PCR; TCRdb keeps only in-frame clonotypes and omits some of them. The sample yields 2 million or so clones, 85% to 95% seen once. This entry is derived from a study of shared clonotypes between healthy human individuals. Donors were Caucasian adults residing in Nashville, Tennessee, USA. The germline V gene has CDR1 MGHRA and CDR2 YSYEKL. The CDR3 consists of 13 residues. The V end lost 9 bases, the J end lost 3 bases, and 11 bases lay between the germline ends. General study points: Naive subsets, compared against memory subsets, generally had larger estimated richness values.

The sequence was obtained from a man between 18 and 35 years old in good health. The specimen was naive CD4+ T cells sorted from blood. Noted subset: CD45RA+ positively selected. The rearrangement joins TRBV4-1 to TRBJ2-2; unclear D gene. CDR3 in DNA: TGCGCCAGTACCAGAGCCGACACCGGGGAGCTGTTTTTT. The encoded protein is CASTRADTGELFF.